One sample yielded the 26 T cell receptor beta chains listed below, sequenced in a study of cytomegalovirus exposure and HLA in healthy donors. PCR amplification relied on 60 Vbeta primers (plus 13 Jbeta primers). TCRdb's table, derived via immunoSEQ multiplex PCR, lists solely in-frame clones and lacks some. The data hold 120,000 to 150,000 clones, with around 10% observed a single time. Material for sequencing was PBMCs. These receptors all come from a male donor in good health and CMV-seronegative.

There are a few counts of this clone. V and J are TRBV18 and TRBJ2-7, with D possibly TRBD2 on 6 matching bases. From germline, CDR1 is KGHSH and CDR2 LQKENI. V gave up 3 bases and J gave up 5 bases, with 14 bases separating them. The CDR3 totals 14 residues. CDR3 in DNA: TGTGCCAGCTCACCGGAGGGGTTGCGTAACGAGCAGTACTTC. Amino acid sequence: CASSPEGLRNEQYF.

The J gene is TRBJ2-3, the V gene TRBV28, with a tentative D call TRBD2 (5 bases). CDR3 length: 19 residues. Deletions cut 7 bases from V and 4 bases from J, with 30 bases between. Germline V CDR1 and CDR2: MDHEN, SYDVKM. The CDR3 spells CASKGSGPLLTEEADTQYF. In DNA, the CDR3 is TGTGCCAGCAAGGGTTCGGGTCCTCTCCTTACGGAGGAGGCAGATACGCAGTATTTT.

This clone appeared a few times. The chain combines TRBV27 with TRBJ2-7, with TRBD2 identical over 7 bases. The CDR3 has 14 residues. The trim removed 5 bases at V and 7 bases at J, leaving 11 bases unmatched. CDR1 is MNHEY, CDR2 SMNVEV, per germline (reference sequence). In nucleotides, the CDR3 is TGTGCCAGCAGTCGAGGACTAGTGGCTAAGGAGCAGTACTTC. Translating it yields CASSRGLVAKEQYF.

This clone was detected a few times. The rearrangement uses TRBV29-1 and TRBJ2-7; TRBD1 aligns across 9 bases. The CDR3 runs 21 residues. Germline CDR1 and CDR2: SQVTM and ANQGSEA. The V and J ends lost 2 bases and 6 bases, in that order; junction bases with no gene match: 29. The CDR3 region is CSVELEGQGLTPSGVWSEQYF. CDR3 DNA: TGCAGCGTTGAATTAGAGGGACAGGGTCTGACGCCATCCGGAGTATGGAGCGAGCAGTACTTC.

The chain uses TRBV29-1 and TRBJ2-1, with 7 bases that match TRBD1. Germline V gene data show CDR1 as SQVTM and CDR2 as ANQGSEA. There are 15 residues in the CDR3. The ends lost 8 bases at V and 4 bases at J; junction bases unmatched: 14. This CDR3 reads CSPMGTATYYNEQFF. DNA of the CDR3: TGCAGCCCGATGGGGACAGCTACCTATTACAATGAGCAGTTCTTC.

This chain links TRBV15 with TRBJ2-2; 7 bases fit TRBD2. The CDR3 consists of 16 residues. V shed 3 bases and J 0 bases; nucleotides not matched to a gene: 4. Germline loops: CDR1 LNHNV, CDR2 YYDKDF (reference sequence). The CDR3 DNA sequence: TGTGCCACCAGCAGGAAGGGAGGGACGAACACCGGGGAGCTGTTTTTT. The encoded protein is CATSRKGGTNTGELFF.

This clone was detected only a few times. The CDR3 loop is CASSSISDTAPYSNQPQHF. The DNA for the CDR3 is TGTGCCAGCAGTTCAATCTCTGACACAGCCCCATATAGCAATCAGCCCCAGCATTTT. The rearrangement joins TRBV28 to TRBJ1-5, with D hard to call. The germline CDR1 and CDR2 sequences are MDHEN and SYDVKM. V was pared by 4 bases and J by 0 bases, with 22 bases between. The CDR3 runs 19 residues.

This clone was seen a handful of times. The V and J genes are TRBV30 and TRBJ2-5, with a tentative D call TRBD2 (6 bases). The V gene lost 6 bases and the J gene lost 2 bases, with 13 bases spanning the gap. This CDR3 comprises 13 residues. The germline V gene encodes CDR1 GTSNPN and CDR2 SVGIG (reference sequence). Written as DNA, the CDR3 is TGTGCCTGCCAATCCGGGGGACAAGAGACCCAGTACTTC. It codes for CACQSGGQETQYF.

The rearrangement links TRBV28 to TRBJ1-2; 7 bases match TRBD1. Germline V gene lookup returns CDR1 MDHEN and CDR2 SYDVKM. Trimming cost V 5 bases and J 3 bases; bases outside gene matches: 6. This CDR3 contains 14 residues. CDR3 protein: CASSGYRGDYGYTF. In DNA form, the CDR3 reads TGTGCCAGCAGTGGCTACAGGGGAGACTATGGCTACACCTTC.

The chain recombines TRBV7-2 with TRBJ2-6, with D possibly matching TRBD2 (6 bases). Germline V CDR1 and CDR2: SGHTA, FQGNSA. The V end was cut by 2 bases, the J end by 4 bases, with 9 bases between. The CDR3 totals 15 residues. CDR3 in amino acids: CASSLSGDGANVLTF. Written as DNA, the CDR3 is TGTGCCAGCAGCTTATCGGGGGACGGGGCCAACGTCCTGACTTTC.

This clone has just a few counts. The rearrangement links TRBV5-1 to TRBJ2-5, with 13 bases identical to TRBD2. Germline V gene sequence: CDR1 SGHRS, CDR2 YFSETQ. V trimming: 1 base; J trimming: 3 bases; junction bases outside the gene matches: 9. The CDR3 spans 18 residues. CDR3 nucleotide sequence: TGCGCCAGCAGCTTGTTTACTAGCGGGAGGGCCTTAGAAGAGACCCAGTACTTC. This gives the protein CASSLFTSGRALEETQYF.

This rearrangement joins TRBV7-6 to TRBJ2-1; weak D call: TRBD2 (6 bases). The CDR3 runs 15 residues. Germline-derived CDR1 and CDR2 are SGHVS and FNYEAQ. The V end lost 3 bases, the J end lost 8 bases, and 17 bases lay between the germline ends. CDR3 protein: CASSLAPGVNYEQFF. CDR3 bases: TGTGCCAGCAGCTTGGCACCGGGAGTAAACTATGAGCAGTTCTTC. Supplemented by reference TRBV7-6 and TRBJ2-1, the full variable domain reads GAGVSQSPRYKVTKRGQDVALRCDPISGHVSLYWYRQALGQGPEFLTYFNYEAQQDKSGLPNDRFSAERPEGSISTLTIQRTEQRDSAMYRCASSLAPGVNYEQFFGPGTRLTVL.

The genes are TRBV9 and TRBJ1-6; D might be TRBD1 (6 bases). Trimming took off 0 bases at V and 10 bases at J, with 14 bases between the two ends. Germline V gene lookup returns CDR1 SGDLS and CDR2 YYNGEE. The CDR3 sequence is 15 residues long. This CDR3 is CASSVGQGMGSPLHF. CDR3 sequence (DNA): TGTGCCAGCAGCGTAGGTCAGGGGATGGGATCACCCCTCCACTTT.

This sequence joins TRBV5-4 and TRBJ2-3; D not certain. Germline V CDR1 and CDR2: SGHNT, YYREEE (reference sequence). The CDR3 sequence is 15 residues long. V gave up 4 bases and J gave up 0 bases, with 12 bases separating them. CDR3 sequence (DNA): TGTGCCAGCAGCCTGGACGGTACTAGCACAGATACGCAGTATTTT. The encoded protein is CASSLDGTSTDTQYF.

This clone has just a few counts. The genes are TRBV27 and TRBJ1-2; maybe TRBD1 (5 bases). Trimming stripped 5 bases from V and 8 bases from J, with 24 bases between. The CDR3 loop spans 16 amino acids. CDR1 MNHEY and CDR2 SMNVEV come from the germline V gene (reference sequence). The CDR3 DNA sequence: TGTGCCAGCAGTCCTTACCATGGACCGTCCGGGGGGGGCTACACCTTC. This encodes CASSPYHGPSGGGYTF.

In its sample, this clone was seen a few times. The V gene is TRBV6-1, the J gene TRBJ2-5; no definite D call. The CDR3 loop spans 13 amino acids. V dropped 7 bases and J dropped 1 base, with 10 bases sitting between them. The germline gives CDR1 MNHNS, CDR2 SASEGT. In nucleotides, the CDR3 is TGTGCCAGCAATACTGAAACCCAAGAGACCCAGTACTTC. It is translated as CASNTETQETQYF.

CDR3 sequence: CASSYVGRSTDTQYF. CDR3 sequence (DNA): TGTGCCAGCAGTTACGTGGGCAGAAGCACAGATACGCAGTATTTT. V usage is TRBV6-5 and J usage is TRBJ2-3; no clear D. Trimming cost V 2 bases and J 0 bases, with 9 bases left between them. Germline CDR1 and CDR2: MNHEY and SVGAGI. This CDR3 has 15 residues.

J is TRBJ1-5 and V is TRBV28; 10 bases fit TRBD1. The CDR3 covers 15 residues. Germline CDR1 and CDR2: MDHEN and SYDVKM. Trimming at V came to 8 bases and at J to 6 bases, leaving 10 bases not matched to a gene. The CDR3 region has the DNA TGTGCCAGCGCGGGGGCGACAGGGGGCGGTCAGCCCCAGCATTTT. It yields the protein CASAGATGGGQPQHF.

This clone was detected a few times. The chain carries TRBV27 and TRBJ1-5; D not certain. Trimming shortened V by 4 bases and J by 6 bases, and 13 bases separated the two germline ends. Germline assignment: CDR1 MNHEY and CDR2 SMNVEV (reference sequence). The CDR3 extends over 14 amino acids. The CDR3 region is CASSSHDYGQPQHF. DNA of the CDR3: TGTGCCAGCAGTTCGCACGATTACGGTCAGCCCCAGCATTTT.

This chain joins TRBV7-2 and TRBJ2-1, with D perhaps matching TRBD2 (6 bases). Germline V lookup: CDR1 SGHTA, CDR2 FQGNSA. Trimming removed 5 bases from V and 2 bases from J, with 13 bases in between. The CDR3 has 15 residues. This CDR3 is CASSPGRTTYNEQFF. The DNA of the CDR3 is TGTGCCAGCAGCCCTGGGAGGACTACCTACAATGAGCAGTTCTTC.

J is TRBJ2-3 and V is TRBV25-1; tentatively, D is TRBD1 (5 bases). V shed 4 bases and J shed 6 bases, with 14 bases lying between them. Germline V gene data show CDR1 as MGHDK and CDR2 as SYGVNS. This CDR3 has 14 amino acids. The CDR3 region has the DNA TGTGCCAGCAGTGTCCAGGGCGATGGGGATACGCAGTATTTT. This encodes CASSVQGDGDTQYF.

A note on this clone: Other DNA sequences in this sample translate to the same CDR3. The chain employs TRBV29-1 and TRBJ1-1; a possible D gene is TRBD1 (5 bases). This CDR3 region has 12 residues. The germline V and J ends were trimmed by 2 bases and 1 base, with 5 bases remaining between them. The germline CDR1 and CDR2 sequences are SQVTM and ANQGSEA. The CDR3 here is CSVETGNTEAFF. Written as DNA, the CDR3 is TGCAGCGTTGAAACAGGGAACACTGAAGCTTTCTTT. Using reference TRBV29-1 and TRBJ1-1 for the parts outside the CDR3, the full variable domain is SAVISQKPSRDICQRGTSLTIQCQVDSQVTMMFWYRQQPGQSLTLIATANQGSEATYESGFVIDKFPISRPNLTFSTLTVSNMSPEDSSIYLCSVETGNTEAFFGQGTRLTVV.

V and J are TRBV28 and TRBJ1-1, with no clear D. The germline CDR1 and CDR2 sequences are MDHEN and SYDVKM. The V end lost 6 bases, the J end lost 4 bases, and 15 bases lay between the germline ends. The CDR3 is made up of 14 amino acids. CDR3 amino acids: CASSPVGVGTEAFF. In DNA, the CDR3 is TGTGCCAGCAGCCCAGTCGGGGTAGGCACTGAAGCTTTCTTT.

This clone has just a few counts. The chain uses TRBV28 and TRBJ2-6; D is ambiguous. The germline V and J ends were trimmed by 5 bases and 4 bases, with 12 bases remaining between them. This CDR3 region has 15 residues. CDR1 and CDR2 from the germline V gene are MDHEN and SYDVKM. In DNA, the CDR3 is TGTGCCAGCAGTCTCAGTACCCTCGGGGCCAACGTCCTGACTTTC. It is translated as CASSLSTLGANVLTF.

The gene calls are TRBV2 and TRBJ2-7; 10 nucleotides agree with TRBD1. Losses at the gene ends were 8 bases for V and 8 bases for J; bases not matched to a gene: 12. The CDR3 has 14 residues. The germline V gene has CDR1 SNHLY and CDR2 FYNNEI. CDR3 in DNA: TGTGCCAGCGAACGGGACAGGGGAATACCGCAGCAGTACTTC. Its translation is CASERDRGIPQQYF.

This clone has a handful of counts. The chain recombines TRBV15 with TRBJ2-7; D perhaps matches TRBD1 (5 bases). The length of the CDR3 is 14 residues. V was pared by 0 bases and J by 7 bases, with 13 bases between. Looked up from germline, CDR1 is LNHNV and CDR2 is YYDKDF (reference sequence). CDR3 protein: CATSRDMQAGEQYF. The CDR3 DNA reads TGTGCCACCAGCAGAGATATGCAGGCAGGGGAGCAGTACTTC.